These 2 T cell receptor beta chains were sequenced from one sample in a study of blood T cell repertoires in COVID-19. Method: immunoSEQ multiplex PCR; TCRdb's copy keeps in-frame clones and lacks some. The profile shows under 300,000 clones, about 89% of them singletons. The specimen sequenced was PBMCs or T cells enriched from blood (not recorded which). Source of these receptors: a woman younger than 30 who had recovered from COVID-19.

This clone was seen a handful of times. The chain joins TRBV28 to TRBJ2-3; 9 bases align to TRBD1. This CDR3 has 15 residues. Germline V lookup: CDR1 MDHEN, CDR2 SYDVKM. Losses at the gene ends were 8 bases for V and 0 bases for J; bases not matched to a gene: 6. This CDR3 is CASVSGTGSTDTQYF. The CDR3, as DNA: TGTGCCAGCGTCTCCGGGACAGGGAGCACAGATACGCAGTATTTT.

The chain joins TRBV19 to TRBJ1-1; a weak D match, TRBD1 (5 bases). The CDR3 is made up of 16 amino acids. V dropped 4 bases and J dropped 4 bases, with 19 bases sitting between them. Germline V gene data show CDR1 as LNHDA and CDR2 as SQIVND (reference sequence). The CDR3 region is CASSNSPRGGTTEAFF. The CDR3, as DNA: TGTGCCAGTAGTAACTCTCCCCGGGGGGGGACCACTGAAGCTTTCTTT.